One and the same sample provided the 27 T cell receptor beta chains below, sequenced in a study of post-analysis software for immune sequencing data. The study's findings and limits: There were a few TRBV segments more frequent in patients than controls, and TRBV5-6, TRBV5-1 and TRBV20-1 were among them.

What these receptors recognize is not known. Built from TCR beta cDNA, the libraries had unique molecular identifiers in them. TCRdb re-called the PCR reads through MiXCR, storing one row per CDR3 protein. Of some 700,000 distinct CDR3 sequences listed, 59% are singletons. The sample was blood. These receptors were collected from a girl aged 2 to 9 with multiple sclerosis.

This clonotype was recorded a few times. The junction shows a germline mismatch at one end, possibly a read error. The rearrangement uses TRBV7-8 and TRBJ2-1; 7 positions match TRBD2. Germline values: CDR1 SGHVS, CDR2 FQNEAQ. The CDR3 spans 15 residues. The CDR3 DNA follows: TGTGCCAGCAGCTCCGCCCACCGGGACTACGATGAGCAGTTCTTC. This codes for CASSSAHRDYDEQFF.

The chain is built from TRBV12-3 or TRBV12-4 and TRBJ2-3; tentative D call: TRBD2 (6 bases). The V end lost 5 bases, the J end lost 0 bases, and 15 bases lay between the germline ends. CDR3 length: 16 residues. This CDR3 is CASSLVGGPSTDTQYF. The CDR3 nucleotides read TGTGCCAGCAGTCTCGTGGGAGGACCTAGCACAGATACGCAGTATTTT.

This clonotype came up a few times. For the CDR3, the DNA is TGTGCCAGCAGTGAGGGGGTGGACATTCAGTACTTC. This gives the protein CASSEGVDIQYF. The rearrangement links TRBV28 to TRBJ2-4, with D perhaps TRBD1 (6 bases). CDR3 size: 12 residues. The ends were cut back, 5 bases at V and 8 bases at J, with 10 bases in the middle. Germline V lookup: CDR1 MDHEN, CDR2 SYDVKM.

This chain uses TRBV3-1 with TRBJ2-7; D assignment may be TRBD1 or TRBD2 (5 bases each). The CDR3 consists of 13 residues. Germline assignment: CDR1 LGHDT and CDR2 YNNKEL (reference sequence). Trimming took 0 bases from V and 7 from J, leaving 10 bases between them. The CDR3 bases are TGTGCCAGCAGCCAAGATTTAGGGGAGGAGCAGTACTTC. The encoded protein is CASSQDLGEEQYF.

The CDR3 spells CASSQEGQGAYNEQFF. CDR3 sequence (DNA): TGCGCCAGCAGCCAAGAGGGACAGGGGGCCTACAATGAGCAGTTCTTC. The chain carries TRBV4-3 and TRBJ2-1, with 11 bases matching TRBD1. This CDR3 region has 16 residues. Germline V gene lookup returns CDR1 LGHNA and CDR2 YSLEER. The V gene end was trimmed by 0 bases and the J gene end by 2 bases; junction bases not matched to a gene: 0.

This rearrangement joins TRBV29-1 to TRBJ2-7; 13 bases are a match to TRBD2. The trim removed 7 bases at V and 7 bases at J, leaving 13 bases unmatched. The CDR3 runs to 15 residues. Germline CDR1 reads SQVTM; CDR2 reads ANQGSEA. CDR3 amino acids: CSAGTSGAPMGEQYF. For the CDR3, the DNA is TGCAGCGCCGGGACTAGCGGGGCCCCCATGGGGGAGCAGTACTTC.

V gene TRBV20-1 combines with J gene TRBJ2-7; the match to TRBD2 covers 8 bases. V trimming: 3 bases; J trimming: 0 bases; junction bases outside the gene matches: 4. This CDR3 is 14 amino acids long. The germline V gene has CDR1 DFQATT and CDR2 SNEGSKA (reference sequence). The CDR3 reads CSARDGRASYEQYF. CDR3 DNA: TGCAGTGCTAGGGACGGGAGGGCCTCCTACGAGCAGTACTTC.

The V and J genes are TRBV30 and TRBJ1-2, with a possible D match to TRBD1 (6 bases). CDR1 is GTSNPN, CDR2 SVGIG, per germline (reference sequence). This CDR3 is built from 12 residues. Trimming shortened V by 0 bases and J by 4 bases, and 6 bases separated the two germline ends. CDR3 DNA sequence: TGTGCCTGGAGTGTGACAGGCTATGGCTACACCTTC. Protein sequence: CAWSVTGYGYTF.

The J gene is TRBJ2-7, the V gene TRBV5-1, with D perhaps assigned TRBD1 or TRBD2 (5 bases each). CDR1 is SGHRS, CDR2 YFSETQ, per germline. V lost 6 bases and J 0 bases, leaving 10 bases between the germline ends. CDR3 length equals 13 residues. The CDR3 reads CASKDGASYEQYF. CDR3 nucleotides: TGCGCCAGCAAAGACGGGGCCTCCTACGAGCAGTACTTC.

The chain couples TRBV27 to TRBJ2-1, with TRBD2 matching 11 bases. Trimming at V came to 3 bases and at J to 5 bases, leaving 12 bases not matched to a gene. This CDR3 is built from 18 residues. The germline CDR1 and CDR2 sequences are MNHEY and SMNVEV (reference sequence). The CDR3 reads CASSFWPLLAGDDNEQFF. CDR3 sequence (DNA): TGTGCCAGCAGTTTTTGGCCCTTACTAGCGGGAGACGACAATGAGCAGTTCTTC.

The rearrangement uses TRBV2 and TRBJ2-1; possibly TRBD2 for D (6 bases). Germline assignment: CDR1 SNHLY and CDR2 FYNNEI. Trimming took 6 bases from V and 8 from J, leaving 11 bases between them. This CDR3 has 12 residues. Here the CDR3 reads CASRRLGDEQFF. CDR3 sequence (DNA): TGTGCCAGCAGACGACTAGGGGATGAGCAGTTCTTC. The full variable domain, completed using reference TRBV2 and TRBJ2-1, is EPEVTQTPSHQVTQMGQEVILRCVPISNHLYFYWYRQILGQKVEFLVSFYNNEISEKSEIFDDQFSVERPDGSNFTLKIRSTKLEDSAMYFCASRRLGDEQFFGPGTRLTVL.

The chain employs TRBV24-1 and TRBJ2-7; no definite D call. This CDR3 has 17 amino acids. V was clipped by 3 bases and J by 0 bases, with 17 bases between them. Germline CDR1 KGHDR, CDR2 SFDVKD. The CDR3 DNA sequence: TGTGCCACCAGTGATCTTGACACTTTCTACTCCTCCTACGAGCAGTACTTC. Translating it yields CATSDLDTFYSSYEQYF.

V and J are TRBV7-9 and TRBJ2-5; D is unclear. Looked up from germline, CDR1 is SEHNR and CDR2 is FQNEAQ (reference sequence). The CDR3 sequence is 14 residues long. V lost 5 bases and J lost 1, with 11 bases in between. CDR3 sequence: CASSPAVLQETQYF. CDR3 bases: TGTGCCAGCAGCCCCGCGGTGCTCCAAGAGACCCAGTACTTC. The full variable domain, rest sourced from reference TRBV7-9 and TRBJ2-5, is DTGVSQNPRHKITKRGQNVTFRCDPISEHNRLYWYRQTLGQGPEFLTYFQNEAQLEKSRLLSDRFSAERPKGSFSTLEIQRTEQGDSAMYLCASSPAVLQETQYFGPGTRLLVL.

This clonotype was observed many times. The chain is built from TRBV29-1 and TRBJ2-7, with D uncertain. Trimming stripped 2 bases from V and 3 bases from J, with 17 bases between. CDR1 is SQVTM and CDR2 is ANQGSEA in the germline V gene. This CDR3 comprises 15 residues. CDR3 DNA: TGCAGCGTTGAATTAAGGACGGAGTCGGGCTACGAGCAGTACTTC. As protein: CSVELRTESGYEQYF.

This clonotype was detected only a few times. This chain uses TRBV4-3 with TRBJ1-4; TRBD1 agrees at 11 bases. V trimming: 1 base; J trimming: 7 bases; junction bases outside the gene matches: 2. CDR3 size: 15 residues. Germline V gene lookup returns CDR1 LGHNA and CDR2 YSLEER. As DNA, the CDR3 is TGCGCCAGCAGCCAAGGCGGGACAGGGGGTGAAAAACTGTTTTTT. This codes for CASSQGGTGGEKLFF.

The genes are TRBV3-1 and TRBJ1-5; D is ambiguous. Trimming removed 1 base at V and 1 base at J, with 11 bases between. The CDR3 spans 16 residues. Germline V gene sequence: CDR1 LGHDT, CDR2 YNNKEL (reference sequence). CDR3 sequence: CASSQGVPISNQPQHF. DNA for the CDR3: TGTGCCAGCAGCCAAGGAGTCCCGATAAGCAATCAGCCCCAGCATTTT.

This clonotype turned up a few times. The chain combines TRBV7-2 with TRBJ2-3, with D possibly being TRBD2 (6 bases). CDR1 SGHTA and CDR2 FQGNSA come from the germline V gene. This CDR3 is built from 15 residues. The V end was cut by 5 bases, the J end by 6 bases, with 18 bases between. The CDR3 sequence is CASSLGGTLGDTQYF. CDR3 nucleotides: TGTGCCAGCAGCCTCGGAGGGACTTTGGGGGATACGCAGTATTTT.

The chain links TRBV12-3 or TRBV12-4 to TRBJ2-5; D possibly corresponds to TRBD1 (6 bases). V was pared by 0 bases and J by 5 bases, with 16 bases between. This CDR3 spans 16 amino acids. The CDR3 loop is CASSLAAGVGGETQYF. For the CDR3, the DNA is TGTGCCAGCAGTTTAGCCGCAGGGGTAGGGGGTGAGACCCAGTACTTC.

The genes are TRBV20-1 and TRBJ2-4; D not resolved. Trimming shortened V by 1 base and J by 2 bases, and 6 bases separated the two germline ends. From germline, CDR1 is DFQATT and CDR2 SNEGSKA (reference sequence). The CDR3 is 13 residues long. The CDR3: CSARAPTKNIQYF. The CDR3 bases are TGCAGTGCTAGAGCCCCTACCAAAAACATTCAGTACTTC.

This chain uses TRBV20-1 with TRBJ2-1, with TRBD2 matching over 8 bases. CDR1 DFQATT and CDR2 SNEGSKA come from the germline V gene (reference sequence). This CDR3 region has 13 residues. V trimming: 5 bases; J trimming: 7 bases; junction bases outside the gene matches: 7. In nucleotides, the CDR3 is TGCAGTGCTGGGGGAGTAGCGGGGAATGAGCAGTTCTTC. This gives the protein CSAGGVAGNEQFF.

The chain links TRBV27 to TRBJ2-1; D may be TRBD1 (7 bases). The CDR3 has 16 amino acids. The V gene lost 5 bases and the J gene lost 4 bases, with 18 bases spanning the gap. CDR1 and CDR2 (germline): MNHEY, SMNVEV (reference sequence). The CDR3 DNA follows: TGTGCCAGCAGTCTCTCCAGGGGGGATTTATACAATGAGCAGTTCTTC. This translates into CASSLSRGDLYNEQFF.

This clonotype was recorded a few times. The chain couples TRBV6-1 to TRBJ2-1; maybe TRBD1 (5 bases). CDR3 length equals 15 residues. Deletions cut 2 bases from V and 7 bases from J, with 15 bases between. The germline CDR1 and CDR2 sequences are MNHNS and SASEGT. Written as DNA, the CDR3 is TGTGCCAGCAGTGAATCCGCCAGGGCCTTGAATGAGCAGTTCTTC. It yields the protein CASSESARALNEQFF.

This chain uses TRBV30 with TRBJ1-2; D might be TRBD1 (5 bases). This CDR3 spans 12 amino acids. Deletions cut 5 bases from V and 4 bases from J, with 11 bases between. Germline CDR1 reads GTSNPN; CDR2 reads SVGIG (reference sequence). The chain's CDR3 is CAWDRDSYGYTF. CDR3 sequence (DNA): TGTGCCTGGGACAGAGATTCCTATGGCTACACCTTC.

The chain employs TRBV2 and TRBJ2-1; D is undetermined. Trimming removed 0 bases from V and 0 bases from J, with 18 bases in between. Germline CDR1 reads SNHLY; CDR2 reads FYNNEI. CDR3 length: 19 residues. The CDR3 coding sequence is TGTGCCAGCAGTGAAGCGTACCGAGCCGCCACCAGCTCCTACAATGAGCAGTTCTTC. Translation: CASSEAYRAATSSYNEQFF.

Only a few counts were recorded for this clonotype. This chain uses TRBV29-1 with TRBJ2-7; 8 nucleotides agree with TRBD1. The V and J ends lost 1 base and 0 bases, in that order; junction bases with no gene match: 5. This CDR3 has 15 residues. From germline, CDR1 is SQVTM and CDR2 ANQGSEA. The DNA for the CDR3 is TGCAGCGTTGAAGCTCGTGACAGGGGCTCCTACGAGCAGTACTTC. Residues: CSVEARDRGSYEQYF.

This chain links TRBV6-2 or TRBV6-3 with TRBJ2-3, with TRBD2 matching 10 bases. This CDR3 comprises 15 residues. Germline V gene data show CDR1 as MNHEY and CDR2 as SVGEGT. The junction had 1 base not matched to a gene; V was cut back by 2 bases and J by 2 bases. CDR3 loop: CASSYGLADTDTQYF. In DNA form, the CDR3 reads TGTGCCAGCAGTTACGGACTAGCGGACACAGATACGCAGTATTTT.

This chain connects TRBV10-1 to TRBJ2-5; tentatively, D is TRBD1 (6 bases). This CDR3 contains 13 residues. The germline V and J ends were trimmed by 3 bases and 2 bases, with 7 bases remaining between them. Germline values: CDR1 WNHNN, CDR2 SYGVQD (reference sequence). Here the CDR3 reads CASSDGQQETQYF. The CDR3 nucleotides are TGCGCCAGCAGTGATGGACAGCAAGAGACCCAGTACTTC.